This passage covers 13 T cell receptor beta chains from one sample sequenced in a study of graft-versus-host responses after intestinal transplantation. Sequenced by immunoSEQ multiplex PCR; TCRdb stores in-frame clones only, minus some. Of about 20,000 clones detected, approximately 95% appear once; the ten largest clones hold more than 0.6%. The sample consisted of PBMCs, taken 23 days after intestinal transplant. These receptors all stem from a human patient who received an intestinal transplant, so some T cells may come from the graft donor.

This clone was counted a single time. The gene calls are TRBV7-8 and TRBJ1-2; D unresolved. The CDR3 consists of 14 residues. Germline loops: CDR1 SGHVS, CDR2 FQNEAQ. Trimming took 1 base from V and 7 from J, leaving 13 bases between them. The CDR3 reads CASSLGAISGGYTF. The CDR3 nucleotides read TGTGCCAGCAGCTTAGGGGCAATCTCGGGTGGCTACACCTTC.

The chain's CDR3 is CASSTGTGQLGYGYTF. The CDR3 nucleotides read TGTGCCAGCTCAACGGGGACGGGACAGCTCGGCTATGGCTACACCTTC. The chain is built from TRBV18 and TRBJ1-2; TRBD1 aligns across 7 bases. Germline trimming cut 5 bases from V and 4 bases from J; bases unmatched to any gene: 13. Germline CDR1 KGHSH, CDR2 LQKENI. The CDR3 has 16 residues.

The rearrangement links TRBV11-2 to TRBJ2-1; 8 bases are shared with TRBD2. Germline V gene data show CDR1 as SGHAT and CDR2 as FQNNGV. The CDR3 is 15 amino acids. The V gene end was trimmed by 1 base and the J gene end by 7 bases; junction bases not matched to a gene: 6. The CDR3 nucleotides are TGTGCCAGCAGCTTAGCGGGAGGGGTTTGGAATGAGCAGTTCTTC. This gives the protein CASSLAGGVWNEQFF.

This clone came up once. The CDR3 DNA follows: TGTGCCAGCAGTTTGGTGGGACACGAGCAGTACTTC. It yields the protein CASSLVGHEQYF. The V and J genes are TRBV27 and TRBJ2-7, with D perhaps given as TRBD1 or TRBD2 (5 bases each). The CDR3 loop spans 12 amino acids. The germline V gene encodes CDR1 MNHEY and CDR2 SMNVEV (reference sequence). The germline V and J ends were trimmed by 3 bases and 5 bases, with 8 bases remaining between them.

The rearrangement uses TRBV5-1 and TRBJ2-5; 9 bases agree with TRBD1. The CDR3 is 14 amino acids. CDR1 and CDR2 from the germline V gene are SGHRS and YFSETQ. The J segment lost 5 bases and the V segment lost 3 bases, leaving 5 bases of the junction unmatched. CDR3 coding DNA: TGCGCCAGCAGCTCGGACAGGGGAGGGGAGACCCAGTACTTC. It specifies CASSSDRGGETQYF. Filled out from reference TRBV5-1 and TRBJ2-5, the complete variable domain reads KAGVTQTPRYLIKTRGQQVTLSCSPISGHRSVSWYQQTPGQGLQFLFEYFSETQRNKGNFPGRFSGRQFSNSRSEMNVSTLELGDSALYLCASSSDRGGETQYFGPGTRLLVL.

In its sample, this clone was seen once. The CDR3, as DNA: TGTGCCTGGGATTGGAGCGGGCAAGAGACCCAGTACTTC. This encodes CAWDWSGQETQYF. The chain is built from TRBV30 and TRBJ2-5, with a possible D match to TRBD2 (6 bases). The germline CDR1 and CDR2 sequences are GTSNPN and SVGIG (reference sequence). The CDR3 loop spans 13 amino acids. V shed 5 bases and J shed 2 bases, with 12 bases lying between them.

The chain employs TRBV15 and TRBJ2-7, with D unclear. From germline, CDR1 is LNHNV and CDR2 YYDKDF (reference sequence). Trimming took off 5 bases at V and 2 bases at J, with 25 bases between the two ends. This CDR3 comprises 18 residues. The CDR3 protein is CATSPEPGFALDTYEQYF. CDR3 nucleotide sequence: TGTGCCACCAGCCCCGAGCCCGGATTTGCGCTGGATACCTACGAGCAGTACTTC.

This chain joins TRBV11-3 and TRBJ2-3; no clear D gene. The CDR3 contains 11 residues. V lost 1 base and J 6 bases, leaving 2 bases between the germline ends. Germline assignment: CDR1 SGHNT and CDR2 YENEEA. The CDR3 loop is CASSLGDTQYF. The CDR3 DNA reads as TGTGCCAGCAGCTTAGGGGATACGCAGTATTTT.

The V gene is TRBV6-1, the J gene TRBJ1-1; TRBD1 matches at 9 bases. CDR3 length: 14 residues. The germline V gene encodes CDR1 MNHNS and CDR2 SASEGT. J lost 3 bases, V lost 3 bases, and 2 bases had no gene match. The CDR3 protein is CASSDGQGYTEAFF. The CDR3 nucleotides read TGTGCCAGCAGTGACGGACAGGGGTACACTGAAGCTTTCTTT.

The CDR3 sequence: CASSQEDTDTQYF. CDR3 DNA sequence: TGTGCCAGCAGCCAAGAGGATACAGATACGCAGTATTTT. The genes are TRBV4-2 and TRBJ2-3; no clear D. The germline V gene encodes CDR1 LGHNA and CDR2 YNFKEQ. The V end was cut by 0 bases, the J end by 3 bases, with 4 bases between. The CDR3 runs to 13 residues.

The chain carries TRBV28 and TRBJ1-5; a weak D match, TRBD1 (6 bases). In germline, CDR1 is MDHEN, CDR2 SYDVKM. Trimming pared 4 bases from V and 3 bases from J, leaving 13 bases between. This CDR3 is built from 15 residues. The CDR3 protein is CASSSAGQLNQPQHF. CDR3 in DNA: TGTGCCAGCAGTTCTGCGGGACAACTCAATCAGCCCCAGCATTTT.

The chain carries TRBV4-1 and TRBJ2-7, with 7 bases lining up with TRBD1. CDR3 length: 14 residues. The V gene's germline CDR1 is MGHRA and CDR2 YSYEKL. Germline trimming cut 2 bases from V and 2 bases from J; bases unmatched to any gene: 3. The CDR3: CASSQQGVAYEQYF. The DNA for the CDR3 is TGCGCCAGCAGCCAACAGGGGGTGGCCTACGAGCAGTACTTC.

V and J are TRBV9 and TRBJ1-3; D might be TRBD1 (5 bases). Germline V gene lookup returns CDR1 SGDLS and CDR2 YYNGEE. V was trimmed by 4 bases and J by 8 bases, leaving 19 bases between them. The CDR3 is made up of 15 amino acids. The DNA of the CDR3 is TGTGCCAGCAGCCGACGGGACGGGGTGGGGGACACCATATATTTT. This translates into CASSRRDGVGDTIYF.